The next 17 T cell receptor beta chains were all read from a single sample in a study of prognosis after radiotherapy for stage I lung cancer. Two-round multiplex PCR, the amplification method, yielded TCR beta CDR3 from genomic DNA. Amplification during the initial PCR round employed primers specific to each TRBV and TRBJ gene. Each CDR3 protein gets one entry after TCRdb re-called the multiplex PCR reads with MiXCR. The data contain 15,000 to 20,000 distinct CDR3 sequences, around 30% of them singletons. The source was PBMCs, collected before or after stereotactic body radiation therapy (not recorded which). Receptors were obtained from a donor aged 50 or older with non-small cell lung cancer.

The sample holds many counts of this clonotype. This sequence joins TRBV4-3 and TRBJ1-2; D is possibly TRBD1 (5 bases). The V gene's germline CDR1 is LGHNA and CDR2 YSLEER. CDR3 length: 15 amino acids. V lost 4 bases and J lost 2, with 14 bases in between. The CDR3 here is CASSLDLGGNYGYTF. CDR3 DNA: TGCGCCAGCAGCCTAGATTTGGGGGGGAACTATGGCTACACCTTC.

This clonotype appeared a single time. This rearrangement joins TRBV6-2 or TRBV6-3 to TRBJ1-3; D is undetermined. Germline CDR1 reads MNHEY; CDR2 reads SVGEGT. This CDR3 is built from 14 residues. V gave up 5 bases and J gave up 0 bases, with 8 bases separating them. The CDR3 DNA sequence: TGTGCCAGCAGTCCTGGAAACTCTGGAAACACCATATATTTT. Residues: CASSPGNSGNTIYF.

Regarding this clonotype: This is likely an artifact of a read error, given a far larger clone one base away. This chain connects TRBV6-2 or TRBV6-3 to TRBJ1-1, with no clear D. V dropped 10 bases and J dropped 0 bases, with 21 bases sitting between them. CDR1 and CDR2 from the germline V gene are MNHEY and SVGEGT. This CDR3 region has 16 residues. The CDR3 spells CANTTRTGRMNTEAFF. The CDR3 nucleotides read TGTGCCAACACCACCCGCACGGGCAGGATGAACACTGAAGCTTTCTTT.

This clonotype was seen repeatedly, ten times or more. The rearrangement uses TRBV6-1 and TRBJ2-5, with 14 bases that match TRBD2. Germline V lookup: CDR1 MNHNS, CDR2 SASEGT. The CDR3 length is 17 residues. The V gene end was trimmed by 4 bases and the J gene end by 5 bases; junction bases not matched to a gene: 9. The CDR3 reads CASSGTPGLAGAETQYF. The CDR3 DNA reads TGTGCCAGCAGTGGCACCCCGGGACTAGCGGGAGCCGAGACCCAGTACTTC.

The table lists this clonotype with many counts. In DNA form, the CDR3 reads TGCAGTGCTAGCCCCTTGGGGGGGAGGACTACCTACAATGAGCAGTTCTTC. It codes for CSASPLGGRTTYNEQFF. The gene calls are TRBV20-1 and TRBJ2-1, with 7 bases identical to TRBD2. CDR1 and CDR2 (germline): DFQATT, SNEGSKA (reference sequence). Germline trimming cut 3 bases from V and 2 bases from J; bases unmatched to any gene: 13. There are 17 residues in the CDR3.

Concerning this clonotype: A much larger clone sits a single nucleotide away, making a read error possible. The rearrangement joins TRBV7-2 to TRBJ1-5; TRBD1 aligns across 8 bases. This CDR3 has 15 residues. Per the germline V gene, CDR1 is SGHTA and CDR2 is FQGNSA. DNA for the CDR3: TGTGTCAGCAGCGGACGGACAGGGAACAATCAGCCCCAGCATTTT. Its translation is CVSSGRTGNNQPQHF.

The chain couples TRBV6-4 to TRBJ2-7; possibly TRBD2 for D (5 bases). Looked up from germline, CDR1 is MRHNA and CDR2 is SNTAGT. V lost 5 bases to trimming and J lost 5 bases, with 16 bases between them. CDR3 length: 14 amino acids. CDR3 DNA: TGTGCCAGCAGTAGCGGTGGGGAAGGGAACGAGCAGTACTTC. Amino acids: CASSSGGEGNEQYF.

At least ten counts were recorded for this clonotype. V and J are TRBV4-1 and TRBJ2-3; TRBD2 matches at 14 bases. The V and J ends lost 5 bases and 6 bases, in that order; junction bases with no gene match: 10. Germline lookup yields CDR1 MGHRA and CDR2 YSYEKL. The CDR3 runs to 17 residues. Here the CDR3 reads CASSLIGTSGSGDTQYF. The CDR3 DNA reads TGCGCCAGCAGCTTAATCGGGACTAGCGGGAGCGGGGATACGCAGTATTTT.

This clonotype was seen ten or more times. V usage is TRBV7-9 and J usage is TRBJ1-2; the D is unclear. CDR1 and CDR2 (germline): SEHNR, FQNEAQ (reference sequence). V lost 5 bases and J 1 base, leaving 2 bases between the germline ends. CDR3 length equals 11 residues. The CDR3 loop reads CASSINYGYTF. The CDR3 DNA sequence: TGTGCCAGCAGCATTAACTATGGCTACACCTTC.

As for this clonotype: Given a far larger clone just one base away, this is likely a sequencing read error. V is TRBV6-8 and J is TRBJ1-6, with D perhaps TRBD1 (6 bases). Germline CDR1 is MNHGY and CDR2 is SAAAGT. The CDR3 is 13 residues long. CDR3 nucleotides: TGTGACAGCAGTACAGGGCTTGGTTCACCCCTCCACTTT. Translation gives CDSSTGLGSPLHF.

In this sample, this clonotype turned up many times. The V and J genes are TRBV4-1 and TRBJ2-3; 9 bases are a match to TRBD2. Germline-derived CDR1 and CDR2 are MGHRA and YSYEKL. Germline trimming cut 0 bases from V and 4 bases from J; bases unmatched to any gene: 8. CDR3 size: 17 residues. The CDR3 sequence: CASSQEKLAGVADTQYF. Here the CDR3 DNA reads TGCGCCAGCAGCCAAGAAAAATTAGCGGGAGTCGCAGATACGCAGTATTTT.

This clonotype was picked up many times. This chain joins TRBV28 and TRBJ2-2; TRBD2 matches 7 bases. J gave up 5 bases and V 8 bases, and 2 bases lay outside the gene matches. The CDR3 runs to 12 residues. CDR1 and CDR2 (germline): MDHEN, SYDVKM. The CDR3 sequence: CASHSGTGELFF. Written as DNA, the CDR3 is TGTGCCAGCCATAGCGGGACCGGGGAGCTGTTTTTT.

This clonotype was observed a handful of times. The chain has TRBV5-6 and TRBJ1-2; a possible D gene is TRBD1 (5 bases). The CDR3 extends over 12 amino acids. Germline values: CDR1 SGHDT, CDR2 YYEEEE. V lost 3 bases and J lost 8, with 11 bases in between. The CDR3 DNA reads as TGTGCCAGCAGCTGGGGACGAGGGGGCTACACCTTC. Translating it yields CASSWGRGGYTF.

A word on this clonotype: A read error is likely, as this CDR3 ends without the conserved phenylalanine or tryptophan. V and J are TRBV27 and TRBJ2-1; D gene ambiguous. Germline CDR1 is MNHEY and CDR2 is SMNVEV (reference sequence). V was clipped by 2 bases and J by 8 bases, with 10 bases between them. This CDR3 comprises 13 residues. The CDR3 loop is CASSLMGRDEQFL. The CDR3 nucleotides are TGTGCCAGCAGTTTAATGGGCCGGGATGAGCAGTTCTTA.

In the case of this clonotype: Its ends do not fully match the called genes, so a read error is possible. The V and J genes are TRBV10-2 and TRBJ1-1; 8 bases fit TRBD1. This CDR3 contains 15 residues. The germline V gene encodes CDR1 WSHSY and CDR2 SAAADI. The DNA of the CDR3 is TGCGCCAGCAGAGACCCGACAGGGGAGGACACTGAAACTTTCTTT. Its translation is CASRDPTGEDTETFF.

This clonotype was found many times. The chain carries TRBV11-3 and TRBJ1-1; 8 positions agree with TRBD1. With 1 base clipped from V and 0 bases from J, the junction kept 4 bases outside the gene matches. The germline V gene encodes CDR1 SGHNT and CDR2 YENEEA. The CDR3 is 16 residues long. In nucleotides, the CDR3 is TGTGCCAGCAGCTTAGGCAGGGGGCGTTTGAACACTGAAGCTTTCTTT. Translating gives CASSLGRGRLNTEAFF.

CDR3 loop: CASMLSGRAAGDEQYF. The DNA of the CDR3 is TGTGCCAGCATGCTTAGCGGGAGGGCCGCTGGGGACGAGCAGTACTTC. The rearrangement links TRBV6-1 to TRBJ2-7, with TRBD2 identical over 11 bases. V gave up 7 bases and J gave up 5 bases; unmatched junction bases: 13. Germline V CDR1 and CDR2: MNHNS, SASEGT. The CDR3 spans 16 residues.